This T cell receptor (beta chain) was profiled in a study of cytomegalovirus exposure and HLA in healthy donors listed by TCRdb under 2017. For the study in its entirety: An earlier analysis of roughly 500 of the donors reported under 300 Gb of sequence data and 90 million to 120 million unique TCR beta sequences obtained from roughly 170 million T cells. Around 320 gigabases of sequencing data and approximately 93 million unique TCR sequences were included in an early release covering several hundred HLA-typed donors. Of the roughly 400 genotyped donors, 75% to 85% were placed in the genetic ancestry cluster associated with self-reported Caucasian donors. The study aimed to test whether cataloging public T cell receptors could reveal signatures of past pathogen exposure. Using immunosequencing, the study profiled T cell repertoires from 500 to 800 subjects and related those repertoires to cytomegalovirus serostatus. In addition to the first cohort of approximately 650 subjects, a separate validation cohort of 130 or so different subjects was used. To predict cytomegalovirus infection status, the study brought together high-throughput TCR immunosequencing, statistical association of individual TCRs with disease status, and machine learning. In a later analysis, previously published TCR beta repertoires from more than 500 donors were re-analyzed and high-resolution HLA genotyping was added so that TCR occurrence patterns could be studied. In the later analysis, no new phenotypic data were used to find candidate immune exposures; instead, reliance was placed on TCR beta sequences and their occurrence across donors. An earlier analysis of nearly 600 of the donors applied high-throughput TCR beta sequencing to assess whether each TCR beta V gene segment acted as functional or pseudogenic. Alongside the repertoire data, information on donor age, sex, ethnicity and CMV serostatus was compiled. In a later genetic analysis, genome-wide SNP genotypes for about three fifths of the roughly 670 donors were used, and that subset was treated as a discovery cohort. Every repertoire in the discovery cohort had been generated on one and the same sequencing platform. HLA typing covered class I and class II loci at four-digit resolution. Typing coverage differed by locus: A, B, C, DRB1 and DQB1 were typed in about 629-630 donors, DQA1 in approximately 520, DPA1 in 600 to 610, and DPB1 in just under 480. Because of strong linkage in the cohort, roughly five DR-DQ haplotypes were treated as single units for association and clustering. On average, roughly 250,000 unique TCR beta nucleotide sequences were sequenced per donor among more than 350 genotyped donors of the cohort, with 15% to 20% of those sequences being non-productive.

Sequences SGDLS (CDR1) and YYNGEE (CDR2) are obtained from the germline V gene. The CDR3 covers 14 residues, taking in both the cysteine and the phenylalanine. The sequence is cut down to CDR3 DNA, 42 bases in frame from base 1. V and J are truncated by 3 bases and 5 bases respectively, leaving an intervening sequence of 11 bases. Overall results and qualifications from the work: A later analysis found that most CMV-associated TCR beta chains appeared HLA-restricted, with HLA associations seemingly driven largely by CMV exposure. V-gene and J-gene trimming of TCR beta chains was associated with a missense DCLRE1C variant in a later genetic analysis, and the association was replicated in an independent cohort. In a later genetic analysis, fewer N-insertions in productive TCRs were reported among donors in an Asian-associated ancestry cluster than the roughly 700-donor mean. A group of highly shared sequence variants was considered likely to be a technical artifact of the sequencing pipeline. The only immune exposure information available for the cohort was CMV serostatus. Because some donors lacked HLA typing at each locus, the association tests relied only on the typed subset. Strong co-occurrence of HLA alleles, especially DR and DQ, made assigning TCR associations to individual alleles difficult. The cohort was sequenced for TCR beta chains only, and without alpha or paired-chain data the features that could be detected were limited. Some 16 rarely observed V segments, including chromosome 9 orphons, were excluded from the earlier analysis of some 590 of the donors because counts were too low. Several of the top co-occurrence clusters appeared to be linked to parvovirus B19, influenza, CMV and Epstein-Barr virus, according to a later analysis. The study gave a list of roughly 150 TCR beta chains associated with cytomegalovirus. Correlated functional status among segregating V segments might be attributable to linkage disequilibrium, but an unknown experimental factor could not be ruled out. While some public TCRs were present in many individuals, most TCR sequences turned up only very rarely across donors. A further reported finding was that TCR beta sequences accurately predicted the HLA-A and HLA-B alleles for most subjects in the first cohort. The presence/absence analyses assumed that sequencing depth was roughly uniform across donors, and that assumption may not be true. In an earlier analysis of under 600 of the donors, most TCR beta V segments were observed in productive rearrangements about 87% or about 30% of the time, broadly matching IMGT annotations. Cytomegalovirus status was reported to be diagnosed by the classifier with high specificity and sensitivity in both the original and validation cohorts. According to the authors, the approach could potentially be generalized to other disease states and immunological phenotypes. The 87-base-pair reads could not distinguish some IMGT-functional V segments, including TRBV6-2 and TRBV6-3, so those segments were excluded. Three of the identified cytomegalovirus-associated TCR beta chains were confirmed in vitro to be specific for cytomegalovirus antigens. In a later analysis, the rate of TCR association differed among HLA loci, with DRB1 alleles having the most associated TCRs and HLA-C alleles having the fewest. At a false discovery rate of 0.05, a later analysis linked about 17,000 TCR beta sequences to specific HLA alleles. In a later analysis, HLA-associated TCR beta chains were found to be more clonally expanded and to have lower generation probabilities than equally common non-associated chains.

This clone was seen only a few times. What this receptor recognizes is not known. Within one base of it there is no much larger clone, and no base qualities were kept. The library was prepared using the immunoSEQ multiplex PCR assay. The multiplex PCR relied on a mix of 60 forward primers for TCR Vbeta segments and 13 reverse primers for TCR Jbeta segments. A multiplex PCR assay on genomic DNA amplified the CDR3 region of rearranged TCR beta genes. The amplified TCR beta libraries were sequenced on the Illumina HiSeq System as 87-base-pair reads. The authors' analysis ran thus. In a later analysis, some 80 million unique TCR beta chains were counted across the 500 to 850 repertoires, and about 9.9 million of these chains were shared by at least two donors. A nearest-neighbor algorithm error-corrected the raw reads and collapsed the reads into unique sequences, merging closely related sequences to remove PCR and sequencing errors. Alignment of CDR3 sequences to IMGT reference sequences was used to assign V, D and J gene segments. For a sequence to be retained, at least a six-nucleotide match to both a V gene segment and a J gene segment was required. A rearrangement was called productive if the CDR3 had no stop codons and remained in frame with V and J, and every other rearrangement was called non-productive. CDR3 was defined by IMGT convention, running from the second conserved V-encoded cysteine to the conserved J-encoded phenylalanine. In an earlier analysis of roughly 610 of the donors, sequences lacking an unambiguous match to a single V gene segment were excluded. In an earlier analysis of roughly 600 of the donors, a V segment was called functional when productive rearrangements were above 56.7%, and segregating when the standard deviation between donors exceeded 5%. A statistical classification framework was built to diagnose cytomegalovirus status from the catalog of TCR beta chain sequences. In a later analysis, V and J genes were assigned by comparing TCR nucleotide sequences against IMGT/GENE-DB human TR gene sequences. A later analysis assigned CDR3 sequences and most-parsimonious VDJ recombination scenarios with the TCRdist pipeline. In a later analysis, each TCR beta chain was defined by its CDR3 amino acid sequence together with its V-gene family, and reads lacking a unique V-gene family were excluded. To address suspected cross-contamination and a sequencing artifact, a later analysis removed roughly 580 highly shared, low-generation-probability nucleotide sequences. In a later analysis, a clonal expansion index was calculated for each public chain from normalized within-repertoire ranks of inferred template counts. Generation probabilities in a later analysis came from a VDJ recombination model fitted to out-of-frame rearrangements, and those results were checked against IGoR. Hypergeometric tests were used in a later analysis to score TCR-TCR, TCR-HLA and TCR-CMV co-occurrence, with a repertoire-size bias correction applied to the TCR pairs. A later analysis estimated false discovery rates by permuting HLA or CMV assignments 20 times. In a later analysis, co-occurring TCRs were grouped using DBSCAN, with TCRdist sequence similarity added in when clustering inside HLA-allele-positive subsets. For co-occurrence clustering, repertoires with fewer than 30,000 or more than 120,000 public chains were excluded, along with about five repertoires with anomalous nucleotide sharing. The table comes from immuneACCESS by way of TCRdb, which keeps in-frame sequences with V and J called. Part of the clones is missing from these tables; in studies checked, under half for an unresolved V gene and the rest for unknown reasons. From that table come the V and J calls and clone size; the DNA was used to work out D and trimming. Here the sample has approximately 160,000 clones; about four fifths occur a single time. Of the sample, approximately 6.8% falls within the top ten clones.

In total, fewer than 750 healthy bone marrow donors made up the cohort. All cohort members were sampled while nominally healthy, although unrecorded immune exposures were likely present. The donor tested CMV seropositive, placing the donor among the roughly 300 seropositive members of the cohort. A peripheral blood sample was collected from each donor, and TCR beta sequencing was performed on peripheral blood mononuclear cells. The Qiagen DNeasy Blood Extraction Kit was used to extract genomic DNA from the blood cell samples. This sequence originates from a man aged 25-45 years in good health and CMV-seropositive. The material sequenced was PBMCs. This chain joins TRBV9 to TRBJ1-4; TRBD1 is perhaps the D gene, given 5 matching bases. The bases read TGTGCCAGCAGCGCGACAGATAACAATGAAAAACTGTTTTTT. This yields the protein CASSATDNNEKLFF.